This entry lists 14 T cell receptor beta chains sequenced from one sample in a study of cytomegalovirus exposure and HLA in healthy donors. PCR involved 60 Vbeta and 13 Jbeta primers. Profiling relied on immunoSEQ multiplex PCR, and the TCRdb table lists in-frame clones only, not all of them. The table lists 210,000 or so clones, over 60% of them singletons. The specimen sequenced was PBMCs. Source of these receptors: a man between 40 and 49 years old in good health and CMV-seronegative.

The rearrangement joins TRBV19 to TRBJ1-5; tentatively, D is TRBD1 (5 bases). In germline, CDR1 is LNHDA, CDR2 SQIVND (reference sequence). This CDR3 spans 12 amino acids. Trimming left V 5 bases short and J 7 bases short, with 9 bases between. The CDR3 sequence is CASSWGGQPQHF. DNA of the CDR3: TGTGCCAGTAGTTGGGGGGGACAGCCCCAGCATTTT.

This chain uses TRBV6-6 with TRBJ1-2, with 10 bases aligning to TRBD1. This CDR3 region has 13 residues. The V and J ends lost 6 bases and 8 bases, in that order; junction bases with no gene match: 6. The V gene's germline CDR1 is MNHNY and CDR2 SVGAGI (reference sequence). The CDR3 nucleotides read TGTGCCAGCAGGCCCGGGACAGGGGTAGGCTACACCTTC. This gives the protein CASRPGTGVGYTF.

V gene TRBV9 combines with J gene TRBJ2-3, with D possibly TRBD2 on 7 matching bases. Trimming removed 0 bases from V and 6 bases from J, with 17 bases in between. The germline V gene has CDR1 SGDLS and CDR2 YYNGEE. The CDR3 runs 16 residues. The CDR3 nucleotides are TGTGCCAGCAGCGTAGAGGGGGGGGCCCGGTGGGATACGCAGTATTTT. Translating gives CASSVEGGARWDTQYF.

This sequence joins TRBV19 and TRBJ2-3; the D is unclear. The CDR3 has 10 amino acids. The V end lost 6 bases, the J end lost 8 bases, and 6 bases lay between the germline ends. Germline loops: CDR1 LNHDA, CDR2 SQIVND (reference sequence). The CDR3 nucleotides read TGTGCCAGTAGCAGTGGTACGCAGTATTTT. It yields the protein CASSSGTQYF.

This clone was detected only once. V usage is TRBV5-1 and J usage is TRBJ2-3; D unclear. V was shortened by 6 bases and J by 6 bases, with 11 bases between the two germline ends. The CDR3 totals 12 residues. CDR1 is SGHRS and CDR2 is YFSETQ in the germline V gene. Here the CDR3 reads CASMETWDTQYF. Written as DNA, the CDR3 is TGCGCCAGCATGGAGACCTGGGATACGCAGTATTTT.

The chain employs TRBV7-2 and TRBJ1-1, with D unclear. The CDR3 loop spans 13 amino acids. The germline V and J ends were trimmed by 1 base and 7 bases, with 10 bases remaining between them. Germline lookup yields CDR1 SGHTA and CDR2 FQGNSA. The CDR3 sequence: CASSLGASGEAFF. For the CDR3, the DNA is TGTGCCAGCAGCTTAGGGGCGTCAGGTGAAGCTTTCTTT.

The genes are TRBV28 and TRBJ1-5; D gene ambiguous. CDR3 length: 14 amino acids. Trimming left V 3 bases short and J 5 bases short, with 11 bases between. Germline lookup yields CDR1 MDHEN and CDR2 SYDVKM. In DNA form, the CDR3 reads TGTGCCAGCAGTTTTAATGGGGAGCATCAGCCCCAGCATTTT. This gives the protein CASSFNGEHQPQHF.

The chain joins TRBV7-9 to TRBJ1-4; D uncertain. The germline V gene has CDR1 SEHNR and CDR2 FQNEAQ (reference sequence). V shed 5 bases and J shed 8 bases, with 12 bases lying between them. The CDR3 spans 13 residues. Here the CDR3 reads CASSPGQAEKLFF. The CDR3 DNA is TGTGCCAGCAGCCCTGGGCAGGCGGAAAAACTGTTTTTT.

The chain carries TRBV2 and TRBJ1-1; D remains ambiguous. Germline V gene sequence: CDR1 SNHLY, CDR2 FYNNEI. V lost 4 bases, J lost 3 bases, and 9 bases lay in between. The CDR3 runs to 13 residues. The CDR3 sequence is CASSVMRDTEAFF. CDR3 in DNA: TGTGCCAGCAGTGTGATGAGGGACACTGAAGCTTTCTTT.

The chain has TRBV25-1 and TRBJ1-2; possibly TRBD1 for D (6 bases). The CDR3 has 14 residues. V dropped 4 bases and J dropped 4 bases, with 13 bases sitting between them. Germline CDR1 MGHDK, CDR2 SYGVNS. The CDR3 nucleotides are TGTGCCAGCAGTGTAACCGGACAGTTCTATGGCTACACCTTC. This encodes CASSVTGQFYGYTF.

The genes are TRBV18 and TRBJ2-3; D is undetermined. Germline CDR1 reads KGHSH; CDR2 reads LQKENI. This CDR3 is 16 amino acids long. Trimming took 6 bases from V and 0 from J, leaving 16 bases between them. CDR3 nucleotide sequence: TGTGCCAGCTCCCCTACAGCTCGTCGTAGCACAGATACGCAGTATTTT. Protein: CASSPTARRSTDTQYF. Together with reference TRBV18 and TRBJ2-3, the CDR3 gives the full variable domain: NAGVMQNPRHLVRRRGQEARLRCSPMKGHSHVYWYRQLPEEGLKFMVYLQKENIIDESGMPKERFSAEFPKEGPSILRIQQVVRGDSAAYFCASSPTARRSTDTQYFGPGTRLTVL.

The CDR3 DNA is TGTGCCAGCAGTTCGGGACAGGGGGGAAGTCAGCCCCAGCATTTT. This encodes CASSSGQGGSQPQHF. This sequence joins TRBV28 and TRBJ1-5; 11 bases align to TRBD1. The J segment lost 6 bases and the V segment lost 4 bases, leaving 5 bases of the junction unmatched. Germline V gene data show CDR1 as MDHEN and CDR2 as SYDVKM. The CDR3 is 15 amino acids.

This rearrangement joins TRBV6-1 to TRBJ2-5; D unclear. Germline loops: CDR1 MNHNS, CDR2 SASEGT. The CDR3 runs to 12 residues. V was shortened by 0 bases and J by 5 bases, with 4 bases between the two germline ends. The CDR3: CASSEAGETQYF. The CDR3 coding sequence is TGTGCCAGCAGTGAAGCTGGCGAGACCCAGTACTTC.

Only a few counts were recorded for this clone. The rearrangement joins TRBV19 to TRBJ1-1, with D tentatively TRBD1 (5 bases). CDR3 size: 14 residues. CDR1 is LNHDA and CDR2 is SQIVND in the germline V gene (reference sequence). V lost 5 bases, J lost 4 bases, and 14 bases lay in between. For the CDR3, the DNA is TGTGCCAGTAGTTCACTCGGGGGAGGCACTGAAGCTTTCTTT. It translates to CASSSLGGGTEAFF.